This passage covers 27 T cell receptor beta chains from one sample sequenced in a study of shared T cell receptors in the human thymus. Libraries were prepared by immunoSEQ multiplex PCR; TCRdb keeps only in-frame clonotypes and omits some of them. The sample includes 700,000 or so clones, approximately 83% of them seen just once. This same sample was also taken into another study, of human thymus T cells.

Specimen: thymocytes. The receptors derive from a girl less than two years old with a congenital heart defect.

The rearrangement uses TRBV30 and TRBJ1-1; no reliable D call. The germline V gene has CDR1 GTSNPN and CDR2 SVGIG (reference sequence). V gave up 6 bases and J gave up 0 bases, with 11 bases separating them. CDR3 size: 13 residues. The CDR3 region has the DNA TGTGCCTGTAGCAGATACATGAACACTGAAGCTTTCTTT. Translated, it gives CACSRYMNTEAFF.

V gene TRBV4-1 combines with J gene TRBJ1-1, with 8 bases fitting TRBD1. V lost 3 bases, J lost 6 bases, and 24 bases stayed unmatched. This CDR3 has 20 residues. Germline V gene sequence: CDR1 MGHRA, CDR2 YSYEKL. The CDR3 spells CASSQVNWTGNFWGYAEAFF. CDR3 bases: TGCGCCAGCAGCCAGGTGAATTGGACAGGGAACTTCTGGGGGTACGCTGAAGCTTTCTTT.

This chain links TRBV5-1 with TRBJ1-4; 10 bases agree with TRBD1. CDR3 length: 18 residues. Trimming took 0 bases from V and 1 from J; bases not matched to a gene: 6. In germline, CDR1 is SGHRS, CDR2 YFSETQ. The CDR3 here is CASSLVSGQGQTNEKLFF. CDR3 coding DNA: TGCGCCAGCAGCTTGGTGTCGGGACAGGGGCAAACTAATGAAAAACTGTTTTTT.

The sample holds a few counts of this clone. V and J are TRBV29-1 and TRBJ1-2; D might be TRBD1 (6 bases). This CDR3 comprises 16 residues. Germline CDR1 reads SQVTM; CDR2 reads ANQGSEA. The V end was cut by 2 bases, the J end by 4 bases, with 20 bases between. DNA for the CDR3: TGCAGCGTTGAACAGGGGACCCCTCTAGCCGGCTATGGCTACACCTTC. Amino acids: CSVEQGTPLAGYGYTF. Full variable domain (remainder filled in from reference TRBV29-1 and TRBJ1-2): SAVISQKPSRDICQRGTSLTIQCQVDSQVTMMFWYRQQPGQSLTLIATANQGSEATYESGFVIDKFPISRPNLTFSTLTVSNMSPEDSSIYLCSVEQGTPLAGYGYTFGSGTRLTVV.

J is TRBJ2-3 and V is TRBV9; D gene uncertain. With 0 bases removed from V and 2 bases from J, the gap between germline ends came to 10 bases. The V gene's germline CDR1 is SGDLS and CDR2 YYNGEE. The CDR3 consists of 15 residues. CDR3 residues: CASSVGNLYTDTQYF. CDR3 coding DNA: TGTGCCAGCAGCGTAGGAAACTTATACACAGATACGCAGTATTTT.

This chain joins TRBV19 and TRBJ2-7; tentatively, D is TRBD1 (6 bases). Trimming stripped 3 bases from V and 1 base from J, with 19 bases between. The CDR3 extends over 17 amino acids. CDR1 and CDR2 from the germline V gene are LNHDA and SQIVND (reference sequence). In nucleotides, the CDR3 is TGTGCCAGTAGTATGTTCGACCCAGGGGATGGATCCTACGAGCAGTACTTC. Translated: CASSMFDPGDGSYEQYF.

The J gene is TRBJ1-2, the V gene TRBV5-4; 8 bases align to TRBD1. The V gene end was trimmed by 4 bases and the J gene end by 8 bases; junction bases not matched to a gene: 7. The germline gives CDR1 SGHNT, CDR2 YYREEE (reference sequence). The CDR3 is made up of 13 amino acids. The CDR3: CASSRGTGQGYTF. The CDR3 region has the DNA TGTGCCAGCAGCCGAGGGACAGGCCAAGGCTACACCTTC.

The rearrangement uses TRBV27 and TRBJ2-1; the match to TRBD1 covers 11 bases. The germline V gene has CDR1 MNHEY and CDR2 SMNVEV (reference sequence). The CDR3 runs 19 residues. V dropped 6 bases and J dropped 0; count of bases not matched to a gene: 13. The CDR3 spells CASSLGTGGLPGSYNEQFF. In DNA form, the CDR3 reads TGTGCCAGCAGCCTGGGGACAGGGGGTCTTCCCGGCTCCTACAATGAGCAGTTCTTC.

The CDR3 sequence: CASINRRARVRGTEAFF. Here the CDR3 DNA reads TGTGCCAGCATAAATAGAAGAGCCAGGGTAAGGGGCACTGAAGCTTTCTTT. The rearrangement links TRBV2 to TRBJ1-1; possibly TRBD1 for D (5 bases). Germline V gives CDR1 SNHLY, CDR2 FYNNEI. The CDR3 sequence is 17 residues long. V was cut by 7 bases and J by 4 bases, with 25 bases left in between.

V gene TRBV29-1 combines with J gene TRBJ1-1; TRBD1 is a possible D gene (6 bases). The CDR3 is made up of 15 amino acids. Trimming removed 1 base from V and 6 bases from J, with 18 bases in between. Germline assignment: CDR1 SQVTM and CDR2 ANQGSEA. The CDR3 nucleotides read TGCAGCGTTGAAGGTAAGGACAGTTATCGCCCTGAAGCTTTCTTT. Translation gives CSVEGKDSYRPEAFF.

The J gene is TRBJ2-3, the V gene TRBV30, with D possibly TRBD2 on 6 matching bases. CDR1 and CDR2 from the germline V gene are GTSNPN and SVGIG (reference sequence). The V gene lost 3 bases and the J gene lost 0 bases, with 31 bases spanning the gap. This CDR3 is built from 21 residues. Written as DNA, the CDR3 is TGTGCCTGGAGCCCTGATGCCGGGGGAACAAGGTTCCCTACTAGCACAGATACGCAGTATTTT. Encoded protein: CAWSPDAGGTRFPTSTDTQYF.

V usage is TRBV28 and J usage is TRBJ1-1, with a weak D call TRBD1 (6 bases). The CDR3 is made up of 14 amino acids. V gave up 6 bases and J gave up 4 bases, with 15 bases separating them. The germline gives CDR1 MDHEN, CDR2 SYDVKM. CDR3 loop: CASRGTDRLTEAFF. Here the CDR3 DNA reads TGTGCCAGCAGGGGCACAGACAGGCTCACTGAAGCTTTCTTT.

The CDR3, as DNA: TGCGCCAGCAGCCAAGATCTTCGGTCGGGGGCCAACGTCCTGACTTTC. Translation gives CASSQDLRSGANVLTF. V usage is TRBV4-1 and J usage is TRBJ2-6, with no clear D. Trimming removed 0 bases at V and 4 bases at J, with 10 bases between. This CDR3 comprises 16 residues. Germline loops: CDR1 MGHRA, CDR2 YSYEKL.

This sequence joins TRBV27 and TRBJ2-3; 11 positions match TRBD2. Looked up from germline, CDR1 is MNHEY and CDR2 is SMNVEV (reference sequence). The CDR3 spans 20 residues. With V trimmed by 3 bases and J by 3 bases, 17 bases remained unmatched. CDR3 coding DNA: TGTGCCAGCAGTTTCGGTGGGCCGACTAGCGGGGAGTCTAGGACAGATACGCAGTATTTT. As protein: CASSFGGPTSGESRTDTQYF.

CDR3 loop: CASREGGSGGQNIQYF. Here the CDR3 DNA reads TGTGCCAGCAGGGAGGGTGGTAGCGGGGGGCAGAACATTCAGTACTTC. The chain recombines TRBV11-2 with TRBJ2-4; 10 bases align to TRBD2. Germline assignment: CDR1 SGHAT and CDR2 FQNNGV. J gave up 7 bases and V 6 bases, and 12 bases lay outside the gene matches. The CDR3 length is 16 residues.

The rearrangement uses TRBV7-9 and TRBJ1-1, with D perhaps matching TRBD1 (6 bases). Between the trimmed V and J ends, which lost 8 bases and 5 bases, there was a span of 18 bases. Germline V lookup: CDR1 SEHNR, CDR2 FQNEAQ (reference sequence). The CDR3 length is 14 residues. The CDR3 coding sequence is TGTGCCAGCTCCCCTGATTGGGGGCTGACTGAAGCTTTCTTT. It is translated as CASSPDWGLTEAFF.

The V gene is TRBV14, the J gene TRBJ1-6; D unclear. The V gene lost 4 bases and the J gene lost 7 bases, with 8 bases spanning the gap. The CDR3 is 13 residues long. Germline loops: CDR1 SGHDN, CDR2 FVKESK. Here the CDR3 DNA reads TGTGCCAGCAGCCCAAACGGGAATTCACCCCTCCACTTT. This sequence encodes CASSPNGNSPLHF.

The chain combines TRBV7-9 with TRBJ1-2; tentative D call: TRBD1 (5 bases). The germline gives CDR1 SEHNR, CDR2 FQNEAQ (reference sequence). The CDR3 is made up of 19 amino acids. Trimming shortened V by 5 bases and J by 5 bases, and 30 bases separated the two germline ends. CDR3 residues: CASSPISIVDRALRYGYTF. For the CDR3, the DNA is TGTGCCAGCAGCCCAATCTCAATCGTCGACAGAGCCCTTAGGTATGGCTACACCTTC. The entire variable domain, with the rest obtained from reference TRBV7-9 and TRBJ1-2, is as follows: DTGVSQNPRHKITKRGQNVTFRCDPISEHNRLYWYRQTLGQGPEFLTYFQNEAQLEKSRLLSDRFSAERPKGSFSTLEIQRTEQGDSAMYLCASSPISIVDRALRYGYTFGSGTRLTVV.

J is TRBJ2-3 and V is TRBV18; 14 nucleotides line up with TRBD2. Germline CDR1 and CDR2: KGHSH and LQKENI. The V segment lost 6 bases and the J segment 0 bases; nucleotides outside the gene matches: 8. The CDR3 totals 18 residues. The DNA of the CDR3 is TGTGCCAGCTCCCCCGGACTAGCGGGGGGCCTTAGCACAGATACGCAGTATTTT. Encoded protein: CASSPGLAGGLSTDTQYF.

The chain combines TRBV7-6 with TRBJ2-1, with 7 bases matching TRBD1. The J segment lost 6 bases and the V segment lost 5 bases, leaving 16 bases of the junction unmatched. The CDR3 is 17 residues long. Germline V lookup: CDR1 SGHVS, CDR2 FNYEAQ. The CDR3 nucleotides read TGTGCCAGCAGCCTCACCGCCGGGACAGAGCATTTCAATGAGCAGTTCTTC. This translates into CASSLTAGTEHFNEQFF.

The chain uses TRBV2 and TRBJ2-7; TRBD1 aligns across 7 bases. V was clipped by 7 bases and J by 2 bases; unmatched bases: 8. Germline V gene data show CDR1 as SNHLY and CDR2 as FYNNEI. The CDR3 loop spans 14 amino acids. CDR3 protein: CASKEDRPPYEQYF. The CDR3 coding sequence is TGTGCCAGCAAGGAGGACAGGCCACCCTACGAGCAGTACTTC.

V gene TRBV7-9 combines with J gene TRBJ1-5; a weak D match, TRBD1 (6 bases). The germline CDR1 and CDR2 sequences are SEHNR and FQNEAQ (reference sequence). The ends were cut back, 5 bases at V and 0 bases at J, with 14 bases in the middle. CDR3 size: 16 residues. CDR3 DNA: TGTGCCAGCAGCACAGGGCGGACAGTTAGCAATCAGCCCCAGCATTTT. It codes for CASSTGRTVSNQPQHF.

The rearrangement joins TRBV15 to TRBJ1-1; 7 nucleotides match TRBD1. Germline V CDR1 and CDR2: LNHNV, YYDKDF (reference sequence). CDR3 length: 16 residues. Losses at the gene ends were 5 bases for V and 0 bases for J; bases not matched to a gene: 9. The CDR3 protein is CATSGYRGGVNTEAFF. CDR3 coding DNA: TGTGCCACCAGCGGATACAGGGGTGGAGTGAACACTGAAGCTTTCTTT. Full variable domain (missing parts from reference TRBV15 and TRBJ1-1): DAMVIQNPRYQVTQFGKPVTLSCSQTLNHNVMYWYQQKSSQAPKLLFHYYDKDFNNEADTPDNFQSRRPNTSFCFLDIRSPGLGDTAMYLCATSGYRGGVNTEAFFGQGTRLTVV.

This clone has just one count. The chain uses TRBV5-1 and TRBJ2-7, with D unclear. Trimming removed 2 bases from V and 7 bases from J, with 22 bases in between. The CDR3 loop spans 16 amino acids. Looked up from germline, CDR1 is SGHRS and CDR2 is YFSETQ. The CDR3 DNA reads as TGCGCCAGCAGCTTCCCCTTCGGGTCCCCGACGGGTGAGCAGTACTTC. Protein: CASSFPFGSPTGEQYF.

The V gene is TRBV28, the J gene TRBJ2-5, with D possibly matching TRBD2 (6 bases). The DNA matches TRBJ2-7 better at its end, which makes the J call doubtful. The CDR3 totals 12 residues. Germline lookup yields CDR1 MDHEN and CDR2 SYDVKM. CDR3 in amino acids: CASMRGSYEQYF. CDR3 DNA sequence: TGTGCCAGCATGCGGGGCTCCTACGAGCAGTACTTC.

A remark on this clone: Other DNA sequences in the sample encode the same CDR3. The V call is TRBV9, the J call TRBJ2-3; 9 nucleotides agree with TRBD2. CDR1 and CDR2 from the germline V gene are SGDLS and YYNGEE. The CDR3 runs to 15 residues. The J segment lost 5 bases and the V segment lost 0 bases, leaving 4 bases of the junction unmatched. The CDR3 DNA sequence: TGTGCCAGCAGCGTAGTGGCGGGGGGGAGAGATACGCAGTATTTT. As protein: CASSVVAGGRDTQYF.

The chain recombines TRBV5-1 with TRBJ2-7; weak D call: TRBD2 (6 bases). Between the trimmed V and J ends, which lost 1 base and 0 bases, there was a span of 23 bases. The CDR3 runs to 19 residues. CDR1 and CDR2 (germline): SGHRS, YFSETQ. CDR3 protein: CASSLWADLYSGASYEQYF. Written as DNA, the CDR3 is TGCGCCAGCAGCTTGTGGGCCGACCTATATAGCGGTGCCTCCTACGAGCAGTACTTC.